The 9 T cell receptor beta chains in this list originate from one sample, sequenced in a study of blood T cell repertoires in COVID-19. Produced via immunoSEQ multiplex PCR; TCRdb's table is partial and in-frame only. The sample has about 89,000 clones; about four fifths are singletons. Material: peripheral blood. The receptors come from a man aged 65 to 79 with COVID-19, enrolled during active disease.

CDR3 in amino acids: CASSLAEGAGGYTF. The DNA of the CDR3 is TGTGCCAGCAGCTTAGCCGAGGGGGCAGGTGGCTACACCTTC. This chain links TRBV7-2 with TRBJ1-2; 7 positions agree with TRBD1. The V gene end was trimmed by 0 bases and the J gene end by 7 bases; junction bases not matched to a gene: 5. The CDR3 is 14 residues long. Germline V lookup: CDR1 SGHTA, CDR2 FQGNSA.

The chain has TRBV28 and TRBJ1-5, with a possible D match to TRBD1 (5 bases). This CDR3 has 15 residues. Germline V gives CDR1 MDHEN, CDR2 SYDVKM. V gave up 3 bases and J gave up 5 bases, with 14 bases separating them. CDR3 in amino acids: CASSLVTGGDQPQHF. The CDR3 DNA reads TGTGCCAGCAGTTTGGTCACAGGCGGAGATCAGCCCCAGCATTTT.

About this clone itself: The junction does not match germline at one end; this may be a read error. The chain uses TRBV27 and TRBJ1-1; possibly TRBD1 for D (6 bases). The germline V gene has CDR1 MNHEY and CDR2 SMNVEV (reference sequence). This CDR3 is built from 15 residues. CDR3 DNA sequence: TGTGCCAGCAGTTTAGCCAACAGGGTGAATACTGAAGCTTTCTTT. This encodes CASSLANRVNTEAFF.

The chain has TRBV23-1 and TRBJ2-3, with 7 bases matching TRBD2. TRBV23-1 is an open reading frame, and its role is uncertain. After removal of 4 bases from V and 4 bases from J, the junction contained 14 bases not matched to a gene. This CDR3 has 17 amino acids. For the CDR3, the DNA is TGCGCCAGCAGTCCCCCCGCGCGAGCGGGGACCTCAGATACGCAGTATTTT. The encoded protein is CASSPPARAGTSDTQYF.

The CDR3 region is CSVGGATNEKLFF. CDR3 nucleotides: TGCAGCGTTGGGGGAGCAACTAATGAAAAACTGTTTTTT. The chain joins TRBV29-1 to TRBJ1-4; D ambiguous. Germline V lookup: CDR1 SQVTM, CDR2 ANQGSEA. This CDR3 is 13 amino acids long. Deletions cut 4 bases from V and 0 bases from J, with 6 bases between.

The rearrangement links TRBV28 to TRBJ2-5, with D perhaps matching TRBD2 (5 bases). The CDR3 is made up of 15 amino acids. Trimming cost V 4 bases and J 1 base, with 13 bases left between them. Germline assignment: CDR1 MDHEN and CDR2 SYDVKM. The CDR3 protein is CASSSPLAGQETQYF. CDR3 coding DNA: TGTGCCAGCAGTTCCCCTTTGGCGGGCCAAGAGACCCAGTACTTC.

V and J are TRBV6-5 and TRBJ1-2; TRBD1 matches 8 bases. Germline V gene data show CDR1 as MNHEY and CDR2 as SVGAGI. This CDR3 has 14 residues. Losses at the gene ends were 2 bases for V and 6 bases for J; bases not matched to a gene: 5. The CDR3 region has the DNA TGTGCCAGCAGTTACCGGGACAGGAGAGATGGCTACACCTTC. Translated: CASSYRDRRDGYTF.

The chain is built from TRBV7-2 and TRBJ1-1, with D maybe TRBD1 (6 bases). The CDR3 covers 14 residues. Germline loops: CDR1 SGHTA, CDR2 FQGNSA. V dropped 6 bases and J dropped 6 bases, with 17 bases sitting between them. The CDR3 region is CASRQWGGSSEAFF. CDR3 coding DNA: TGTGCCAGCAGGCAATGGGGGGGCAGCTCTGAAGCTTTCTTT.

The chain links TRBV15 to TRBJ2-7, with 10 bases matching TRBD1. Germline V gene lookup returns CDR1 LNHNV and CDR2 YYDKDF (reference sequence). The V and J ends lost 3 bases and 3 bases, in that order; junction bases with no gene match: 2. The CDR3 extends over 14 amino acids. This chain's CDR3 is CATSRGTGVYEQYF. The CDR3 DNA reads TGTGCCACCAGCAGGGGGACAGGGGTCTACGAGCAGTACTTC.